The rows below give T cell receptor beta chains drawn from one sample of a study of CD8 T cells in ankylosing spondylitis. TCRdb processed the 5' RACE reads anew with MiXCR; each CDR3 protein has one entry. The sample carries approximately 220,000 distinct CDR3 sequences, under 30% recorded once. Sequencing used blood, either unsorted or a sorted T cell fraction (not recorded which). The origin of the receptors is a male donor with ankylosing spondylitis or in good health (not recorded which). The CDR3 runs from the conserved cysteine through the conserved F or W. D genes are given only for firm matches. Some rows have no size entry. The others give once, few or many, or a class for an expanded clone.

abundance | d_gene | j_gene | v_gene | CDR3nt | CDR3aa
- | - | TRBJ1-4 | TRBV12-3/TRBV12-4 | TGTGCCAGCACCGGGGGCGTAGGTGAAAAACTGTTTTTT | CASTGGVGEKLFF
- | - | TRBJ1-1 | TRBV20-1 | TGCAGTGCTCAATGGGTCAGTTCCAACACTGAAGCTTTCTTT | CSAQWVSSNTEAFF
- | - | TRBJ1-3 | TRBV28 | TGTGCCAGCAGTTTGACCAGAAACACCATATATTTT | CASSLTRNTIYF
few | - | TRBJ2-2 | TRBV29-1 | TGCAGCGTTGATCGGGGACACACCGGGGAGCTGTTTTTT | CSVDRGHTGELFF
many | - | TRBJ1-1 | TRBV20-1 | TGCAGTGCTAGATGGGCGACAGGGAACACTGAAGCTTTCTTT | CSARWATGNTEAFF
- | TRBD2 | TRBJ2-7 | TRBV7-3 | TGTGCCAGCAGCTTCCGGACTAGCGGAGAGCAGTACTTC | CASSFRTSGEQYF
- | - | TRBJ2-1 | TRBV12-3/TRBV12-4 | TGTGCCAGCAGCCCCGGTGACGAGGGGATTGACAATGAGCAGTTCTTC | CASSPGDEGIDNEQFF
- | TRBD2 | TRBJ2-1 | TRBV20-1 | TGCACCTGGGCTAGCGGACACAATGAGCAGTTCTTC | CTWASGHNEQFF
many | - | TRBJ1-4 | TRBV12-3/TRBV12-4 | TGTGCCAGCAGTTTTGGGGATTACAATGAAAAACTGTTTTTT | CASSFGDYNEKLFF
- | - | TRBJ2-7 | TRBV12-3/TRBV12-4 | TGTGCCAGCAGCCCCAACAGTCGCGAGCAGTACTTC | CASSPNSREQYF
- | - | TRBJ2-7 | TRBV12-3/TRBV12-4 | TGTGCCAGCAGTTTGGTCTCCTCACGCGAGCAGTACTTC | CASSLVSSREQYF
few | - | TRBJ1-1 | TRBV20-1 | TGCAGTGCTAGAAAGCCGGCGGGCACTGAAGCTTTCTTT | CSARKPAGTEAFF
many | TRBD2 | TRBJ2-5 | TRBV20-1 | TGCAGTGCTAGAGATCCTCTAGCGGGACGCCCTCGGGAGGAGACCCAGTACTTC | CSARDPLAGRPREETQYF
- | - | TRBJ1-1 | TRBV6-5 | TGTGCCAGCAGTTCACAGAGGGGTGGGGGGGCTTTCTTT | CASSSQRGGGAFF